This TCR beta chain was identified in a study of spatial heterogeneity in lung cancer. Study summary: Sequencing consistently turned up more beta-chain sequences than alpha-chain sequences.

Time point of the sample: sample taken at primary tumor resection. A total of some 70 untreated early-stage non-small cell lung cancer patients served as donors. Sequencing was performed on whole RNA extracted from tumor and nontumor lung tissue, or from frozen PBMC, and the material was left unsorted. Germline CDR1 is LNHDA and CDR2 is SQIVND (reference sequence). V shed 9 bases and J shed 4 bases, with 18 bases lying between them. The CDR3 has 15 residues. Study results and caveats: For expanded intratumoral alpha and beta TCRs, counts tracked tumor mutation counts.

TCRdb re-derived calls from the 5' RACE reads in MiXCR, one entry per CDR3 protein. Here the sample spans roughly 19,000 distinct CDR3 sequences, approximately 15% being singletons. This clonotype was recorded at least ten times. Antigen unknown. The V and J genes are TRBV19 and TRBJ2-2; D may match TRBD1 or TRBD2 (6 bases each). The material sequenced was lung tumor tissue, taken at surgery. This TCR was sampled from a female donor with early-stage non-small cell lung cancer. This CDR3 reads CASRTGAQFTGELFF. The CDR3 coding sequence is TGTGCCAGCCGGACGGGGGCTCAATTCACCGGGGAGCTGTTTTTT.